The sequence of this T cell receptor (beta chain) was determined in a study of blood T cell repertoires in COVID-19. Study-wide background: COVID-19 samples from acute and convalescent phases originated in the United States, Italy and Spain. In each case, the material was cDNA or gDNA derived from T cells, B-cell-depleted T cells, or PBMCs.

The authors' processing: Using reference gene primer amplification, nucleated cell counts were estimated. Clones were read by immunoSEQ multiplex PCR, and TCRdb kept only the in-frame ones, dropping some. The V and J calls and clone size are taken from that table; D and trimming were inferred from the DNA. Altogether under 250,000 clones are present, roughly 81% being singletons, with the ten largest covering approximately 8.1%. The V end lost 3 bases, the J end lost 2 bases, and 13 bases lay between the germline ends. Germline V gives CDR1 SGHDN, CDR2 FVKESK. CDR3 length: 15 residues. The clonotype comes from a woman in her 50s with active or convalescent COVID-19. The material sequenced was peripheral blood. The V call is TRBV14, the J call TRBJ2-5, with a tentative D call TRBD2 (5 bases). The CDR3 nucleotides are TGTGCCAGCAGCCATTTGACTATGCGGCAAGAGACCCAGTACTTC. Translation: CASSHLTMRQETQYF.